This entry is about one TCR beta chain. Its specificity is not known. This sample is part of a study of blood T cells in healthy people across ages. Per germline, CDR1 MNHNS and CDR2 SASEGT. V was shortened by 6 bases and J by 8 bases, with 22 bases between the two germline ends. There are 15 residues in the CDR3. The authors ran a second PCR of about 6 to 11 cycles using a sample-barcoded 5' primer and a J-beta primer mix. In TCRdb, the 5' RACE reads were re-called with MiXCR into one record per CDR3 protein. The table has 800,000 to 1,000,000 distinct CDR3 sequences, around 46% seen once. PBMCs, at least 6.5 million per sample, were isolated. With each sample, at least 5 micrograms of total RNA were extracted. Study results and caveats: More naive CD4+ cells and higher diversity were found in long-lived than in aged donors.

This TCR derives from a young man in good health. J is TRBJ1-2 and V is TRBV6-1, with D tentatively TRBD1 (5 bases). Specimen: blood. In DNA, the CDR3 is TGTGCCAGCAGGGACGCCGGGGGGGGAACGTACGGCTACACCTTC. Its protein product is CASRDAGGGTYGYTF.